This entry describes one TCR beta chain. Its antigen is unknown. This sample stems from a study of T cell responses to AZD1222 COVID-19 vaccine. Broader study findings: Across the whole spike, CD4 TCRs peaked at regions 160-218 and 743-854.

CDR3 length equals 14 residues. Germline values: CDR1 LNHDA, CDR2 SQIVND (reference sequence). V gave up 3 bases and J gave up 2 bases, with 11 bases separating them. TCRdb's table, derived via immunoSEQ multiplex PCR, lists solely in-frame clones and lacks some. Here the sample spans 87,000 or so clones, 90% being singletons. This TCR came from an adult in good health. The sample in question was peripheral blood, obtained on day 0 of AZD1222 vaccination. The J gene is TRBJ2-7, the V gene TRBV19, with D possibly matching TRBD1 (5 bases). The CDR3: CASSIQAGPYEQYF. Written as DNA, the CDR3 is TGTGCCAGTAGTATTCAGGCAGGGCCCTACGAGCAGTACTTC. The whole variable domain, filled in from reference TRBV19 and TRBJ2-7, reads DGGITQSPKYLFRKEGQNVTLSCEQNLNHDAMYWYRQDPGQGLRLIYYSQIVNDFQKGDIAEGYSVSREKKESFPLTVTSAQKNPTAFYLCASSIQAGPYEQYFGPGTRLTVT.